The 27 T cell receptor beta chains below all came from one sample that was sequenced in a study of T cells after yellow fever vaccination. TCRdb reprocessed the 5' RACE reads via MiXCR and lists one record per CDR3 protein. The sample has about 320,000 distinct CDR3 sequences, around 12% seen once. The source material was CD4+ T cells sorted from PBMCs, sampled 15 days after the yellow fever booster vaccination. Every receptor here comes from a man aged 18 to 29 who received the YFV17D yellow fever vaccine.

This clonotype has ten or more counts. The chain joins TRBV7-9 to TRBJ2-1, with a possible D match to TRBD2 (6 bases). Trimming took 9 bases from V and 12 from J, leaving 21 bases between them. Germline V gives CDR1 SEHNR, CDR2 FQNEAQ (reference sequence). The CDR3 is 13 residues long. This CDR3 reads CASSGGTWLPQFF. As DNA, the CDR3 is TGTGCCAGTTCAGGCGGGACTTGGCTACCGCAGTTCTTC.

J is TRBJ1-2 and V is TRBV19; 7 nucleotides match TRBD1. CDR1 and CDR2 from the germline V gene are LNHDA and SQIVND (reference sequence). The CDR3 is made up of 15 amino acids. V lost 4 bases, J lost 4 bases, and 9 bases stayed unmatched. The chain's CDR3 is CASSTATGSSYGYTF. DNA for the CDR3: TGTGCCAGTAGTACCGCGACAGGGAGTAGCTATGGCTACACCTTC.

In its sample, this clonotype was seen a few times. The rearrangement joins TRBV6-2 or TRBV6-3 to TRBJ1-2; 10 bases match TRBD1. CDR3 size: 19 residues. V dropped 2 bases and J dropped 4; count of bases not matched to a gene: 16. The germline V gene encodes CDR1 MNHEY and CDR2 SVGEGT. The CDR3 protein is CASSYNGFRGTGVTYGYTF. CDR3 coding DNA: TGTGCCAGCAGTTACAACGGCTTTCGAGGGACAGGGGTGACCTATGGCTACACCTTC.

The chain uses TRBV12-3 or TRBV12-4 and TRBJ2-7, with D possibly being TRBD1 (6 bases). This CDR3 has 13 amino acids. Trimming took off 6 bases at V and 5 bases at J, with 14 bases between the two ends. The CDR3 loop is CASRPQGRNEQYF. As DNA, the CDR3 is TGTGCCAGCAGGCCACAGGGTAGAAACGAGCAGTACTTC.

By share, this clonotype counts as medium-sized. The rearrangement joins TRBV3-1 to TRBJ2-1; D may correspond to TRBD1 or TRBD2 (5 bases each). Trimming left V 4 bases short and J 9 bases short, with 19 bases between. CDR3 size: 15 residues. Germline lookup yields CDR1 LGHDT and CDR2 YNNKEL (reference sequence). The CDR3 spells CASSLRDASGSEQFF. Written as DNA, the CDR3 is TGTGCCAGCAGCCTACGGGACGCCAGCGGTTCTGAGCAGTTCTTC.

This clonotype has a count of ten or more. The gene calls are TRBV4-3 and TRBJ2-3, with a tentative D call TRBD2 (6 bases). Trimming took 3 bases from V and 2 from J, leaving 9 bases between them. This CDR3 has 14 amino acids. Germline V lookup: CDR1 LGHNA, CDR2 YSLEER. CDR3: CASSQRGYTDTQYF. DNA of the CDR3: TGCGCCAGCAGCCAGCGGGGCTACACAGATACGCAGTATTTT.

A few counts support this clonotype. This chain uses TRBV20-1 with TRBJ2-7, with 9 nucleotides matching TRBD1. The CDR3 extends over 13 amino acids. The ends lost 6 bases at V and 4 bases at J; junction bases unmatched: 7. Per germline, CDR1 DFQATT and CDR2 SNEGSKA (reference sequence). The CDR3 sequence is CSAAGQGLYEQYF. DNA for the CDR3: TGCAGTGCCGCGGGACAGGGCCTTTACGAGCAGTACTTC.

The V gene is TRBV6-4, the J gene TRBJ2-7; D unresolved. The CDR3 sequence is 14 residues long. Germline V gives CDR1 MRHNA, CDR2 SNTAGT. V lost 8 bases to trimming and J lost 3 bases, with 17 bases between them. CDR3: CASRRESRYYEQYV. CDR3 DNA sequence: TGTGCCAGCCGCCGAGAGAGCAGGTACTACGAGCAGTACGTC.

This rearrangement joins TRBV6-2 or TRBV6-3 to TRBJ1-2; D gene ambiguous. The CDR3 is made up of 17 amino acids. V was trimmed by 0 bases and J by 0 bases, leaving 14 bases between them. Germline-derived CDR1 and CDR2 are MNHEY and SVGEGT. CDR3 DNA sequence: TGTGCCAGCAGTTACTCGATTCTTGACGAATCTAACTATGGCTACACCTTC. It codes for CASSYSILDESNYGYTF.

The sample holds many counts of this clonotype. CDR3 sequence reads: CASSLDRGGDQPQHF. The DNA of the CDR3 is TGCGCCAGCAGCCTGGACAGGGGAGGCGATCAGCCCCAGCATTTT. The chain recombines TRBV5-1 with TRBJ1-5; TRBD1 agrees at 9 bases. Germline CDR1 SGHRS, CDR2 YFSETQ. The V gene end was trimmed by 4 bases and the J gene end by 5 bases; junction bases not matched to a gene: 7. The CDR3 covers 15 residues.

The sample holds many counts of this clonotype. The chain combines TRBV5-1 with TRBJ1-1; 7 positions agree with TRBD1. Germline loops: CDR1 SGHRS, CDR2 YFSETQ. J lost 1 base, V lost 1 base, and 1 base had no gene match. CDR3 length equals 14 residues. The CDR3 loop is CASSLTGENTEAFF. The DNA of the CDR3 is TGCGCCAGCAGCTTGACAGGGGAGAACACTGAAGCTTTCTTT.

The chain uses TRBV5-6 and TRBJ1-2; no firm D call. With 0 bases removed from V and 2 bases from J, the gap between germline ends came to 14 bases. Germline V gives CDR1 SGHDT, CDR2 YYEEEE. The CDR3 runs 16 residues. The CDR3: CASSLGTGLQNYGYTF. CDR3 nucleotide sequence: TGTGCCAGCAGCTTGGGGACGGGTTTGCAAAACTATGGCTACACCTTC.

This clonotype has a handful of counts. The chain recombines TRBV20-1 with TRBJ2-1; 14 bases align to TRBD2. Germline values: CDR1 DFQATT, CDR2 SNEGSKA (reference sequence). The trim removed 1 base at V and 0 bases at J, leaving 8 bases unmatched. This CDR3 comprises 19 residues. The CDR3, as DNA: TGCAGTGCTAGAGGACCGGGACTAGCGGGGGATAGCTCCTACAATGAGCAGTTCTTC. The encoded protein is CSARGPGLAGDSSYNEQFF.

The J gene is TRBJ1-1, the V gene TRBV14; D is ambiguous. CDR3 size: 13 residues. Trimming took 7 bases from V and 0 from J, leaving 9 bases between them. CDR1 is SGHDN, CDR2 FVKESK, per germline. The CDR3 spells CASKSGMNTEAFF. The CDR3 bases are TGTGCCAGCAAATCGGGCATGAACACTGAAGCTTTCTTT.

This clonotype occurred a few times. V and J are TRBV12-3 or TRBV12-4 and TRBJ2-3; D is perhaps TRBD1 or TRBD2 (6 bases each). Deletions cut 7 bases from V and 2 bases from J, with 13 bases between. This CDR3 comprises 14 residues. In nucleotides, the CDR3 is TGTGCCAGCACCCGGGGGCCAGACACAGATACGCAGTATTTT. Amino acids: CASTRGPDTDTQYF.

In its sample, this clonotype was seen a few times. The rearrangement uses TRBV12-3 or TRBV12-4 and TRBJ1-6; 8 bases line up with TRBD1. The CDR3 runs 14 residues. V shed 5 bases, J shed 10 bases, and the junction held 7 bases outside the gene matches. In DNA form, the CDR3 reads TGTGCCAGCAGTGGACAGGGAGGGGTGTCACCCCTCCACTTT. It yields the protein CASSGQGGVSPLHF.

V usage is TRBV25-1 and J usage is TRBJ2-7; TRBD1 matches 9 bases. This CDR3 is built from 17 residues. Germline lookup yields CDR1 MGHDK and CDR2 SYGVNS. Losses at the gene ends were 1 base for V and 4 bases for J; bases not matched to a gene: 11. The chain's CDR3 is CASSELGTGSKVYEQYV. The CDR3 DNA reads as TGTGCCAGCAGTGAATTGGGGACAGGGTCCAAGGTTTACGAGCAGTACGTC.

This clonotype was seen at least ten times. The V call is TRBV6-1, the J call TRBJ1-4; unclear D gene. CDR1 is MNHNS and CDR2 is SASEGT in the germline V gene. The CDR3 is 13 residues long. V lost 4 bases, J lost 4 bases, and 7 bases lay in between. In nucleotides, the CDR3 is TGTGCCAGCAGTGGAAGTTTTAATGAAAAACTGTTTTTT. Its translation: CASSGSFNEKLFF.

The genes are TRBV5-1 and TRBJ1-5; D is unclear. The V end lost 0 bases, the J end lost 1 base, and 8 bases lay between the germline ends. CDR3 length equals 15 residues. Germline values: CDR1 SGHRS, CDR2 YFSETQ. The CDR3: CASSLEGTSNQPQHF. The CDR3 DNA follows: TGCGCCAGCAGCTTGGAGGGAACGAGCAATCAGCCCCAGCATTTT.

In nucleotides, the CDR3 is TGCAGTGCTAGAGGTCCGGGCGCAACTAATGAAAAACTGTTTTTT. Its translation is CSARGPGATNEKLFF. The chain joins TRBV20-1 to TRBJ1-4; D ambiguous. Germline CDR1 DFQATT, CDR2 SNEGSKA (reference sequence). The CDR3 sequence is 15 residues long. V lost 1 base to trimming and J lost 0 bases, with 9 bases between them.

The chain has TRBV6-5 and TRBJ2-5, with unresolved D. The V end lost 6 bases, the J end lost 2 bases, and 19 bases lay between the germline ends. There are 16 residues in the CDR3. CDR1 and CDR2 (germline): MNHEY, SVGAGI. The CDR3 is CASRGGRRMGQETQYF. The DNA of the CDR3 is TGTGCCAGCAGGGGCGGCCGCCGCATGGGGCAAGAGACCCAGTACTTC.

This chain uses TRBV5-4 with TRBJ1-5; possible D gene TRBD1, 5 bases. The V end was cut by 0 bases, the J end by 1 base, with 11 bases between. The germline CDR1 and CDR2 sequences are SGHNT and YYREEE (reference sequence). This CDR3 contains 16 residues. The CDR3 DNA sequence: TGTGCCAGCAGCTTGGGGGGGGATCTGAGCAATCAGCCCCAGCATTTT. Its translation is CASSLGGDLSNQPQHF.

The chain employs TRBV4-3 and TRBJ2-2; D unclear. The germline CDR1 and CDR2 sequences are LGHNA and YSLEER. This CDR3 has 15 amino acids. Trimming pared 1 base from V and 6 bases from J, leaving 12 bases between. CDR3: CASSQATALSGELFF. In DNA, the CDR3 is TGCGCCAGCAGCCAAGCCACAGCTCTCTCCGGGGAGCTGTTTTTT.

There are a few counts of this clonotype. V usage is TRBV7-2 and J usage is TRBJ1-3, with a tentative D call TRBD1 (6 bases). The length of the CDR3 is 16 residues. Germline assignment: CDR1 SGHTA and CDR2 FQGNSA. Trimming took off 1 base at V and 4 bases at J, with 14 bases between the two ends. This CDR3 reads CASSLGPGAQGNTIYF. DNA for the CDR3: TGTGCCAGCAGCTTAGGCCCGGGGGCGCAGGGAAACACCATATATTTT.

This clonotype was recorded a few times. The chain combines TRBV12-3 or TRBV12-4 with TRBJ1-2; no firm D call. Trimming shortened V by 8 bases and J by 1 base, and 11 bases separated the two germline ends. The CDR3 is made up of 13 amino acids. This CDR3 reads CASYLSFNYGYTF. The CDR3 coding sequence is TGTGCCAGCTATCTAAGTTTTAACTATGGCTACACCTTC.

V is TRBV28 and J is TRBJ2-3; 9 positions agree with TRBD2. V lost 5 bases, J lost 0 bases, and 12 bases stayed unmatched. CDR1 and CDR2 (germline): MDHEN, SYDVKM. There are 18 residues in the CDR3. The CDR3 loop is CASSPPAGGPPSTDTQYF. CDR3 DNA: TGTGCCAGCAGTCCCCCAGCGGGGGGACCGCCTAGCACAGATACGCAGTATTTT.

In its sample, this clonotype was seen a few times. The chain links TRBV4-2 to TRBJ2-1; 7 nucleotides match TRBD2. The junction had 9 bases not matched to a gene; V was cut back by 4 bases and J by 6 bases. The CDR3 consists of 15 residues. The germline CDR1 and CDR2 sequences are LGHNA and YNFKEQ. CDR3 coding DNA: TGTGCCAGCAGCCCCGTATCACGGGGGGTCAATGAGCAGTTCTTC. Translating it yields CASSPVSRGVNEQFF.